These 25 T cell receptor beta chains came from one sample sequenced in a study of PD-L1 blockade in urothelial cancer. The data were produced by immunoSEQ multiplex PCR, yet TCRdb's version contains in-frame clones alone and is incomplete. This table holds 35,000 to 45,000 clones, roughly 90% found once. The input for sequencing was PBMCs, taken around atezolizumab (anti-PD-L1) treatment. The receptors shown here come from a man aged 70 or older with urothelial cancer.

This clone was counted a single time. V and J are TRBV19 and TRBJ2-3, with 10 bases that match TRBD2. Germline V gene sequence: CDR1 LNHDA, CDR2 SQIVND (reference sequence). CDR3 size: 15 residues. V was clipped by 5 bases and J by 2 bases; unmatched bases: 4. In DNA, the CDR3 is TGTGCCAGTAGTTTGGGACTAGCGAACACAGATACGCAGTATTTT. Its translation: CASSLGLANTDTQYF.

This chain links TRBV6-6 with TRBJ2-7; possibly TRBD1 for D (5 bases). Trimming cost V 2 bases and J 7 bases, with 21 bases left between them. The CDR3 is made up of 16 amino acids. Germline V CDR1 and CDR2: MNHNY, SVGAGI (reference sequence). Here the CDR3 DNA reads TGTGCCAGCAGTTACCCAAGCCAGGGTTTCCCTAGTGAGCAGTACTTC. Encoded protein: CASSYPSQGFPSEQYF.

The chain recombines TRBV4-2 with TRBJ2-7, with D perhaps matching TRBD2 (5 bases). Germline values: CDR1 LGHNA, CDR2 YNFKEQ. The CDR3 loop spans 11 amino acids. V dropped 7 bases and J dropped 5 bases, with 9 bases sitting between them. For the CDR3, the DNA is TGTGCCAGCAAAAGGGAGAACGAGCAGTACTTC. Protein product: CASKRENEQYF.

This clone was counted a single time. The V call is TRBV4-1, the J call TRBJ2-1; 12 nucleotides align to TRBD1. With 0 bases clipped from V and 4 bases from J, the junction kept 16 bases outside the gene matches. The CDR3 is made up of 21 amino acids. The germline V gene encodes CDR1 MGHRA and CDR2 YSYEKL. Written as DNA, the CDR3 is TGCGCCAGCAGCCAAGATGGGTTCCCGGGACAGGGGGCCGCCCTTTACAATGAGCAGTTCTTC. Its protein is CASSQDGFPGQGAALYNEQFF.

This clone was detected once. The chain employs TRBV19 and TRBJ1-5; weak D call: TRBD1 (5 bases). CDR1 and CDR2 (germline): LNHDA, SQIVND (reference sequence). CDR3 length equals 12 residues. V gave up 5 bases and J gave up 10 bases, with 12 bases separating them. This CDR3 is CASSSNRNPQHF. Here the CDR3 DNA reads TGTGCCAGTAGTTCAAACAGGAATCCCCAGCATTTT.

The rearrangement links TRBV28 to TRBJ2-5; perhaps TRBD2 as D (6 bases). The CDR3 spans 12 residues. V was trimmed by 6 bases and J by 9 bases, leaving 14 bases between them. Germline CDR1 MDHEN, CDR2 SYDVKM. Here the CDR3 reads CASSPPWRAQYF. DNA of the CDR3: TGTGCCAGCAGCCCACCTTGGAGGGCCCAGTACTTC. The full variable domain, in which reference TRBV28 and TRBJ2-5 provide the parts outside the CDR3, is DVKVTQSSRYLVKRTGEKVFLECVQDMDHENMFWYRQDPGLGLRLIYFSYDVKMKEKGDIPEGYSVSREKKERFSLILESASTNQTSMYLCASSPPWRAQYFGPGTRLLVL.

V and J are TRBV21-1 and TRBJ2-3; the D segment call TRBD2 is taken from the table without a DNA check. TRBV21-1 is recorded as a pseudogene. The length of the CDR3 is 16 residues. CDR3 residues: CASSNRTSGRKDTQYF. The CDR3 nucleotides read TGTGCCAGCAGCAACCGGACTAGCGGGAGAAAAGATACGCAGTATTTT.

The chain links TRBV28 to TRBJ1-3, with a tentative D call TRBD1 (5 bases). The germline V and J ends were trimmed by 3 bases and 4 bases, with 16 bases remaining between them. CDR1 MDHEN and CDR2 SYDVKM come from the germline V gene. This CDR3 contains 16 residues. As DNA, the CDR3 is TGTGCCAGCAGTTTGGGGACTCTCGGGAGGGGAAACACCATATATTTT. This codes for CASSLGTLGRGNTIYF. The full variable domain, rest sourced from reference TRBV28 and TRBJ1-3, is DVKVTQSSRYLVKRTGEKVFLECVQDMDHENMFWYRQDPGLGLRLIYFSYDVKMKEKGDIPEGYSVSREKKERFSLILESASTNQTSMYLCASSLGTLGRGNTIYFGEGSWLTVV.

V usage is TRBV18 and J usage is TRBJ2-1; 7 bases are a match to TRBD2. V lost 6 bases and J lost 0; bases outside the gene matches: 11. CDR1 and CDR2 from the germline V gene are KGHSH and LQKENI. This CDR3 contains 17 residues. CDR3: CASSAIPSGSSYNEQFF. CDR3 in DNA: TGTGCCAGCTCGGCTATTCCTAGCGGCAGCTCCTACAATGAGCAGTTCTTC.

This clone was observed once. This chain links TRBV6-5 with TRBJ2-3, with TRBD1 as a possible D gene (6 bases). Germline V gene sequence: CDR1 MNHEY, CDR2 SVGAGI. Trimming removed 5 bases at V and 0 bases at J, with 12 bases between. The CDR3 extends over 15 amino acids. CDR3 DNA: TGTGCCAGCAGTACCCGGACAGAGAGCACAGATACGCAGTATTTT. Amino acid sequence: CASSTRTESTDTQYF.

CDR3 in DNA: TGCGCCAGCAGCCCATCAAGAGCGGGACGATACAATGAGCAGTTCTTC. It yields the protein CASSPSRAGRYNEQFF. This sequence joins TRBV5-1 and TRBJ2-1; 7 nucleotides match TRBD2. The ends lost 4 bases at V and 4 bases at J; junction bases unmatched: 11. Germline V gene sequence: CDR1 SGHRS, CDR2 YFSETQ. This CDR3 region has 16 residues.

This clone was counted a few times. The chain is built from TRBV19 and TRBJ1-1; D is unclear. CDR3 length: 15 amino acids. V was pared by 7 bases and J by 1 base, with 16 bases between. The germline V gene has CDR1 LNHDA and CDR2 SQIVND (reference sequence). CDR3 residues: CASTPGSAGNTEAFF. The CDR3 nucleotides are TGTGCCAGTACCCCCGGATCGGCAGGGAACACTGAAGCTTTCTTT.

The chain is built from TRBV6-1 and TRBJ2-1; D remains ambiguous. Germline-derived CDR1 and CDR2 are MNHNS and SASEGT. The length of the CDR3 is 15 residues. Trimming removed 2 bases at V and 0 bases at J, with 8 bases between. DNA for the CDR3: TGTGCCAGCAGTGAAAGGCCTAGCTCCTACAATGAGCAGTTCTTC. Its protein is CASSERPSSYNEQFF.

This chain uses TRBV28 with TRBJ1-5; TRBD1 matches 9 bases. CDR3 size: 17 residues. Trimming took 8 bases from V and 4 from J; bases not matched to a gene: 15. Germline assignment: CDR1 MDHEN and CDR2 SYDVKM. As DNA, the CDR3 is TGTGCCAGCTTATACGGTCGGGACAGGGTAGGGAATCAGCCCCAGCATTTT. It is translated as CASLYGRDRVGNQPQHF.

The V gene is TRBV5-1, the J gene TRBJ2-7; D possibly corresponds to TRBD2 (6 bases). V lost 0 bases and J 4 bases, leaving 11 bases between the germline ends. Germline lookup yields CDR1 SGHRS and CDR2 YFSETQ. This CDR3 has 14 amino acids. The CDR3, as DNA: TGCGCCAGCAGCTTGGCCCCGCGGGGTTACGAGCAGTACTTC. This codes for CASSLAPRGYEQYF.

The J gene is TRBJ2-1, the V gene TRBV2, with 8 bases lining up with TRBD2. The length of the CDR3 is 15 residues. Trimming cost V 6 bases and J 4 bases; bases outside gene matches: 8. The germline gives CDR1 SNHLY, CDR2 FYNNEI. The DNA of the CDR3 is TGTGCCAGCAGCGGAGCGGGAGTTGGTTACAATGAGCAGTTCTTC. Translating gives CASSGAGVGYNEQFF.

The genes are TRBV19 and TRBJ2-1; 7 nucleotides agree with TRBD2. The CDR3 totals 15 residues. Trimming cost V 7 bases and J 0 bases; bases outside gene matches: 6. Germline V gene lookup returns CDR1 LNHDA and CDR2 SQIVND (reference sequence). The CDR3 is CASTPGGFSYNEQFF. In DNA, the CDR3 is TGTGCCAGTACCCCGGGAGGATTCTCCTACAATGAGCAGTTCTTC.

The V call is TRBV10-1, the J call TRBJ2-5; possible D gene TRBD2, 6 bases. V lost 3 bases to trimming and J lost 5 bases, with 13 bases between them. This CDR3 has 14 residues. Per the germline V gene, CDR1 is WNHNN and CDR2 is SYGVQD (reference sequence). CDR3 nucleotide sequence: TGCGCCAGCAGTGATGGCGGGATCGGGGAGACCCAGTACTTC. Its translation is CASSDGGIGETQYF.

V is TRBV7-8 and J is TRBJ2-1, with 11 bases fitting TRBD2. The CDR3 runs 16 residues. V shed 0 bases, J shed 6 bases, and the junction held 4 bases outside the gene matches. Germline V gene lookup returns CDR1 SGHVS and CDR2 FQNEAQ. CDR3 in amino acids: CASSLASGRAGNEQFF. CDR3 nucleotide sequence: TGTGCCAGCAGCTTAGCTAGCGGGAGGGCAGGCAATGAGCAGTTCTTC.

V is TRBV7-2 and J is TRBJ1-2; maybe TRBD1 (5 bases). The germline V and J ends were trimmed by 2 bases and 3 bases, with 13 bases remaining between them. The germline gives CDR1 SGHTA, CDR2 FQGNSA. CDR3 size: 15 residues. CDR3 DNA sequence: TGTGCCAGCAGCTTAAACACAGGTTATTACTATGGCTACACCTTC. The encoded protein is CASSLNTGYYYGYTF. The whole variable domain, remainder taken from reference TRBV7-2 and TRBJ1-2, is GAGVSQSPSNKVTEKGKDVELRCDPISGHTALYWYRQSLGQGLEFLIYFQGNSAPDKSGLPSDRFSAERTGGSVSTLTIQRTQQEDSAVYLCASSLNTGYYYGYTFGSGTRLTVV.

J is TRBJ2-3 and V is TRBV9, with 7 bases fitting TRBD1. V shed 4 bases and J 3 bases; nucleotides not matched to a gene: 11. The CDR3 spans 16 residues. CDR1 is SGDLS, CDR2 YYNGEE, per germline. As DNA, the CDR3 is TGTGCCAGCAGCCCGAGAGGGGGCAGCTGGACAGATACGCAGTATTTT. Translating it yields CASSPRGGSWTDTQYF.

The V call is TRBV19, the J call TRBJ2-5; 8 bases match TRBD1. The CDR3 consists of 15 residues. Germline V gene data show CDR1 as LNHDA and CDR2 as SQIVND (reference sequence). The trim removed 7 bases at V and 2 bases at J, leaving 9 bases unmatched. DNA for the CDR3: TGTGCCAGTACGAGGGCTGGGGACAGGCAAGAGACCCAGTACTTC. The encoded protein is CASTRAGDRQETQYF.

The V call is TRBV6-1, the J call TRBJ1-1, with TRBD1 matching 10 bases. The CDR3 sequence is 14 residues long. The germline CDR1 and CDR2 sequences are MNHNS and SASEGT. J gave up 3 bases and V 4 bases, and 2 bases lay outside the gene matches. Here the CDR3 reads CASSADRGDTEAFF. CDR3 nucleotides: TGTGCCAGCAGTGCGGACAGGGGGGACACTGAAGCTTTCTTT.

The gene calls are TRBV4-2 and TRBJ2-1, with 12 positions matching TRBD2. The V gene end was trimmed by 6 bases and the J gene end by 5 bases; junction bases not matched to a gene: 8. Germline assignment: CDR1 LGHNA and CDR2 YNFKEQ. There are 16 residues in the CDR3. CDR3 amino acids: CASRNLLAGGNNEQFF. The CDR3 bases are TGTGCCAGCAGGAACCTACTAGCGGGAGGTAACAATGAGCAGTTCTTC.

The genes are TRBV7-3 and TRBJ2-3, with TRBD2 matching 8 bases. This CDR3 has 17 residues. Germline CDR1 is SGHTA and CDR2 is FQGTGA. V dropped 5 bases and J dropped 0; count of bases not matched to a gene: 10. CDR3 nucleotides: TGTGCCAGCAGCCCTCTCGGTAGCGGGACTAGCACAGATACGCAGTATTTT. This codes for CASSPLGSGTSTDTQYF.